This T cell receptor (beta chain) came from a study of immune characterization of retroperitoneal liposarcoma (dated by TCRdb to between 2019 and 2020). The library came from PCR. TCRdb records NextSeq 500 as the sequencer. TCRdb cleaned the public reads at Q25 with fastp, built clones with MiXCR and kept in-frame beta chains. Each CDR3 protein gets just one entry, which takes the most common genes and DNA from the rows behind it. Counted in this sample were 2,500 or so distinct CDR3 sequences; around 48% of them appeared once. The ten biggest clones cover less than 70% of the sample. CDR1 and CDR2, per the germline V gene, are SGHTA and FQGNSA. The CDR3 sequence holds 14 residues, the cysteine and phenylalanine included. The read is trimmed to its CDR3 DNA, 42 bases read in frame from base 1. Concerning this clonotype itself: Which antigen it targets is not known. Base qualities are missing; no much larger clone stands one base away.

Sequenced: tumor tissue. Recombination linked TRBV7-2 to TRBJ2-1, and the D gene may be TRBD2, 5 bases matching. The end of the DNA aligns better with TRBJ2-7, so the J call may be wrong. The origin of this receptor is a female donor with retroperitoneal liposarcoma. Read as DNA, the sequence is TGTGCCAGCAGCCCGCCCACGGACTCCCGGGGGCAGTACTTC. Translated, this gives CASSPPTDSRGQYF.